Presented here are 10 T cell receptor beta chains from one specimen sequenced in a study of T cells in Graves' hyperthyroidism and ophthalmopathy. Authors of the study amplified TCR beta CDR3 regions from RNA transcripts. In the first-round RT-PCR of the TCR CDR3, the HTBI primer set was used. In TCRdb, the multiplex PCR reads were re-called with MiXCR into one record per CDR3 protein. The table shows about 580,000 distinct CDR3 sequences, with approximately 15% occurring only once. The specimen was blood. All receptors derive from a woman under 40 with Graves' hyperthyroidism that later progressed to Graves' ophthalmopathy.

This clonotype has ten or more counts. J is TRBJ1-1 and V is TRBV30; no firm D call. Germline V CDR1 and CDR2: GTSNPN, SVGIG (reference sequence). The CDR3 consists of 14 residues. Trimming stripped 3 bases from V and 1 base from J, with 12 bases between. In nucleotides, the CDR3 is TGTGCCTGGAGCCTCGGGCCAACGAACACTGAAGCTTTCTTT. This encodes CAWSLGPTNTEAFF.

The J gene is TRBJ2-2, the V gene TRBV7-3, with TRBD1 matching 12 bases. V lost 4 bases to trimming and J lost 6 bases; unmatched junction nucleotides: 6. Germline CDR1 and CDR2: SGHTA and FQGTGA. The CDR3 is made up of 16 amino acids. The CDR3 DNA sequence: TGTGCCAGCAGCTCACCGGGACAGGGGGCGCCCGGGGAGCTGTTTTTT. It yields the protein CASSSPGQGAPGELFF.

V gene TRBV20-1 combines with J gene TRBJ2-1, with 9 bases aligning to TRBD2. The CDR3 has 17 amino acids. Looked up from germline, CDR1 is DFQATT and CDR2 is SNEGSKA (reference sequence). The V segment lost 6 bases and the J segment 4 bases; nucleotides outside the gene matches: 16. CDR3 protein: CSATGFGGREGYNEQFF. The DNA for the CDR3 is TGCAGTGCGACGGGGTTCGGCGGGCGGGAGGGATACAATGAGCAGTTCTTC.

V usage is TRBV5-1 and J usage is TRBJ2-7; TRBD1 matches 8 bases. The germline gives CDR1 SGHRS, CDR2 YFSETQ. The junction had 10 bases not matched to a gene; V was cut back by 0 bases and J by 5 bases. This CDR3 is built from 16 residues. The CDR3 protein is CASSLAVETGVHEQYF. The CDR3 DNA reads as TGCGCCAGCAGCTTGGCCGTCGAGACAGGGGTCCACGAGCAGTACTTC.

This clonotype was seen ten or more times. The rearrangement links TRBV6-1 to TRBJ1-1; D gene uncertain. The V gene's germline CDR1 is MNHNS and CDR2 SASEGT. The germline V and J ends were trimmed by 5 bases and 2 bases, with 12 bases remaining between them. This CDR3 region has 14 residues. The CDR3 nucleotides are TGTGCCAGCAGTTACGACGGACTAAACACTGAAGCTTTCTTT. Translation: CASSYDGLNTEAFF.

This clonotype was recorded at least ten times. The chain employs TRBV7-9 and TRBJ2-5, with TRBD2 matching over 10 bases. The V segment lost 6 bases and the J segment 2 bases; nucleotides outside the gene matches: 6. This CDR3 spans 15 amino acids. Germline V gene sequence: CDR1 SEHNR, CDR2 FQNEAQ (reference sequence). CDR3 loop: CASSRNSGGQETQYF. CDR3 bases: TGTGCCAGCAGTCGGAATAGCGGGGGGCAAGAGACCCAGTACTTC.

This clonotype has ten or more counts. CDR3 in DNA: TGTGCCACCGATTCTGGGGGAGGGTTGTTCACTGAAGCTTTCTTT. It specifies CATDSGGGLFTEAFF. V and J are TRBV10-3 and TRBJ1-1; D possibly corresponds to TRBD1 (5 bases). Trimming took 10 bases from V and 4 from J, leaving 22 bases between them. In germline, CDR1 is ENHRY, CDR2 SYGVKD. This CDR3 is 15 amino acids long.

The CDR3 region is CSVETRWSLGGDTEAFF. The DNA of the CDR3 is TGCAGCGTTGAAACCCGTTGGAGCCTGGGGGGGGACACTGAAGCTTTCTTT. The chain couples TRBV29-1 to TRBJ1-1, with D tentatively TRBD1 (5 bases). The V end lost 2 bases, the J end lost 3 bases, and 22 bases lay between the germline ends. CDR1 is SQVTM, CDR2 ANQGSEA, per germline. The CDR3 runs to 17 residues.

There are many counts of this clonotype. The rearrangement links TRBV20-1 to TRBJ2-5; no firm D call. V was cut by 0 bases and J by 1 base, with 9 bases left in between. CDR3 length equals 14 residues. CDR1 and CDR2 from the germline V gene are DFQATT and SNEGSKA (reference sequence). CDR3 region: CSARETQTQETQYF. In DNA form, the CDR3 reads TGCAGTGCTAGAGAAACACAGACCCAAGAGACCCAGTACTTC.

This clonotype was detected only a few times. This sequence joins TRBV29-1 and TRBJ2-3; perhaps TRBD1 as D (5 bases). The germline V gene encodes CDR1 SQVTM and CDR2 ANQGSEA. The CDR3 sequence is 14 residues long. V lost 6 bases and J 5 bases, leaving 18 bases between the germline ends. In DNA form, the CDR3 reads TGCAGCGTAGGCCCCCCTGGCAGGGTAGATACGCAGTATTTT. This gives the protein CSVGPPGRVDTQYF.